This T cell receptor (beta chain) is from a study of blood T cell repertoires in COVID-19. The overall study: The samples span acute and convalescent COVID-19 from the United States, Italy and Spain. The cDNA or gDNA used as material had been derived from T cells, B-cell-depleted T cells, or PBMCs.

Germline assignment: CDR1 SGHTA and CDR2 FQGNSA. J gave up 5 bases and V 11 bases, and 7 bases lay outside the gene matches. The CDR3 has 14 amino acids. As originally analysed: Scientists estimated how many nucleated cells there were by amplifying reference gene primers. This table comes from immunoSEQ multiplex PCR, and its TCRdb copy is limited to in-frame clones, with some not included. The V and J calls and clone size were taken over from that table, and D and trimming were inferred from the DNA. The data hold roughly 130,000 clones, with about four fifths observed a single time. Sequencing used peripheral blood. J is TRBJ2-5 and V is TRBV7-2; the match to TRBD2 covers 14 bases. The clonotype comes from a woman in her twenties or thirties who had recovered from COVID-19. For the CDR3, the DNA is TGTGCCGTCGGGGGGACTAGCGGGGGTGAGACCCAGTACTTC. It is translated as CAVGGTSGGETQYF.